This T cell receptor beta chain was sequenced during a study of shared clonotypes between healthy human individuals. Study-wide points: Naive subsets tended to show greater estimated richness than memory subsets. Donors were few, which limited the genetic and exposure-history diversity represented.

Each subset's genomic DNA was shared equally among a number of immunoSEQ plates. Sorted-subset replicate PCRs used around 200 ng of genomic DNA. This amount corresponded to some 32,000 T cell genomes. Assay used: immunoSEQ multiplex PCR; TCRdb lists only in-frame clones, some missing. Here the sample spans some 380,000 clones, 96% being singletons. Details on this clone: Antigen specificity is unknown.

V shed 2 bases and J 7 bases; nucleotides not matched to a gene: 4. There are 15 residues in the CDR3. Germline V gene lookup returns CDR1 MGHRA and CDR2 YSYEKL. The sequenced sample consisted of memory CD8+ T cells sorted from blood. Subset defined: CD45RO+ cells pooled with CCR7-negative TemRA cells. The sequence was collected from a man aged 25-40 years in good health. The rearrangement joins TRBV4-1 to TRBJ2-1, with 11 nucleotides matching TRBD2. CDR3 DNA: TGCGCCAGCAGCCAACCGGGACTAGCGGTTAATGAGCAGTTCTTC. Translating it yields CASSQPGLAVNEQFF.